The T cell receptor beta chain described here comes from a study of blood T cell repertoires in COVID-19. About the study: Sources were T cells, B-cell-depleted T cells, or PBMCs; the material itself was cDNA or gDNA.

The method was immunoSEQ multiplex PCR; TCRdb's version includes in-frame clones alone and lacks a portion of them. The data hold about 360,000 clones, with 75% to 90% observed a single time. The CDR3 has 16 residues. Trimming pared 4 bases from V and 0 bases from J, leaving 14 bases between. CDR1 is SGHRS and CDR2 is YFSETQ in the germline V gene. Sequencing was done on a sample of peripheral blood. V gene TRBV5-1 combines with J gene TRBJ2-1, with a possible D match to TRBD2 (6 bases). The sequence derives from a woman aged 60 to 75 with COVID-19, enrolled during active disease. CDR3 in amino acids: CASSRGLLGSYNEQFF. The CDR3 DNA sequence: TGCGCCAGCAGCCGGGGACTCTTGGGCTCCTACAATGAGCAGTTCTTC.